What follows is one T cell receptor (beta chain) and its context. The antigen is undetermined. Clones were sequenced by immunoSEQ multiplex PCR, and TCRdb holds only the in-frame ones, with some missing. The table lists about 80,000 clones, roughly 89% of them singletons. This sample was taken from a study of brain T cells in children with intractable seizures. After removal of 2 bases from V and 5 bases from J, the junction contained 3 bases not matched to a gene. The CDR3 totals 14 residues. Germline V gene lookup returns CDR1 SGHAT and CDR2 FQNNGV. Patients received at least one anti-epileptic drug before surgery. Overall study results and limits: Absence of clones before surgery may stem from lower sequencing depth. Viral specificity was inferred only from CDR3 similarity; HCMV serostatus was unknown.

Source: peripheral blood, taken at surgery. This receptor was taken from a girl aged 2 to 10 with Rasmussen encephalitis and intractable seizures. This sequence joins TRBV11-2 and TRBJ2-7, with 10 bases aligning to TRBD2. DNA of the CDR3: TGTGCCAGCAGCTTAAGCGGGAGGGCCCACGAGCAGTACTTC. This codes for CASSLSGRAHEQYF.